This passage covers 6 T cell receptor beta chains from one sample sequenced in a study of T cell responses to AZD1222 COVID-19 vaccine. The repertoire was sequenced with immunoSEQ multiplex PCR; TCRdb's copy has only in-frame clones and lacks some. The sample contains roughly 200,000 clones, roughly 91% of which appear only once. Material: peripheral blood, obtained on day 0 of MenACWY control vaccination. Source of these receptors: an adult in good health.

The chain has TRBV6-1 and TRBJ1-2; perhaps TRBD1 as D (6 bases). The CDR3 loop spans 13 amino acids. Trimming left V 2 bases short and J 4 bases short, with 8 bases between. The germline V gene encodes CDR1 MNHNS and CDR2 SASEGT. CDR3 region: CASSERGGYGYTF. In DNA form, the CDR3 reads TGTGCCAGCAGTGAAAGGGGGGGCTATGGCTACACCTTC.

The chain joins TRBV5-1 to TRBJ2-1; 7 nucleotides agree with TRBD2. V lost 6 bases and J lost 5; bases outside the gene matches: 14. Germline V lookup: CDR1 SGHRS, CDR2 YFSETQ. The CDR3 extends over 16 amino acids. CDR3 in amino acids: CASNSLGLAENNEQFF. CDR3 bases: TGCGCCAGCAACTCCCTAGGGCTAGCGGAAAACAATGAGCAGTTCTTC.

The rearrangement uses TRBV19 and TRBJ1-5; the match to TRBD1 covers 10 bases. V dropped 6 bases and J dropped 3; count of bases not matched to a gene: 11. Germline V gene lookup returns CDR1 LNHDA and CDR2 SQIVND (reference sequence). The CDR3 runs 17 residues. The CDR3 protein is CASSLGQGTTFNQPQHF. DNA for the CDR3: TGTGCCAGTAGCCTGGGACAGGGGACCACCTTCAATCAGCCCCAGCATTTT.

The CDR3 here is CASSIPRGTSNTIYF. CDR3 coding DNA: TGTGCCAGTAGTATACCTCGGGGGACGAGTAACACCATATATTTT. This chain links TRBV19 with TRBJ1-3; D might be TRBD1 (5 bases). CDR3 length: 15 amino acids. Germline loops: CDR1 LNHDA, CDR2 SQIVND (reference sequence). Trimming took off 2 bases at V and 7 bases at J, with 15 bases between the two ends.

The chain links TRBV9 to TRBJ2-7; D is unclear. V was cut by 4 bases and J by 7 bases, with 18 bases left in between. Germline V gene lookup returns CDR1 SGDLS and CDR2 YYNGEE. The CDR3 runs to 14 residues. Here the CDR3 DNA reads TGTGCCAGCAGCCTCGGTGTGGCTCTCGGGGAGCAGTACTTC. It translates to CASSLGVALGEQYF. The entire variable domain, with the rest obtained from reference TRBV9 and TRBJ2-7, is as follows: DSGVTQTPKHLITATGQRVTLRCSPRSGDLSVYWYQQSLDQGLQFLIQYYNGEERAKGNILERFSAQQFPDLHSELNLSSLELGDSALYFCASSLGVALGEQYFGPGTRLTVT.

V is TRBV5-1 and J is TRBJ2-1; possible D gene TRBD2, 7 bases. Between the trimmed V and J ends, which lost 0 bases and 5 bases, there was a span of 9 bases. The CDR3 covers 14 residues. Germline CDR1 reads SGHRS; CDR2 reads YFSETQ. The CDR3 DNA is TGCGCCAGCAGCTTGGTGGGGGGGCACAATGAGCAGTTCTTC. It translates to CASSLVGGHNEQFF.